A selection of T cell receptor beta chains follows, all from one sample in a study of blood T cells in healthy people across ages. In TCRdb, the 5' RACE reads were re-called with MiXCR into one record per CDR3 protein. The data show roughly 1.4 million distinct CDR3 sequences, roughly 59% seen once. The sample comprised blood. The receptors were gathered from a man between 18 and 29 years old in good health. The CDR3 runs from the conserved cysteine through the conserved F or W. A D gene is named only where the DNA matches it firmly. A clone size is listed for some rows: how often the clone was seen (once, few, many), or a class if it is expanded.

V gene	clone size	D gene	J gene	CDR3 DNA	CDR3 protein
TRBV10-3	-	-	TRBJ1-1	TGTGCCATCAGAAGTGAGGTGGATGAAGCTTTCTTT	CAIRSEVDEAFF
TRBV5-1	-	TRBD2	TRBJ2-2	TGCGCCAGCACGGATCCCCGACTAGCGGACACCGGGGAGCTGTTTTTT	CASTDPRLADTGELFF
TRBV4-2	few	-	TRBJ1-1	TGTGCCAGCAGCCAAGATCCTTCGACACGGACAAACACTGAAGCTTTCTTT	CASSQDPSTRTNTEAFF
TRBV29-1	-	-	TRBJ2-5	TGCAGCTGGGGGGGGGCAGGCCAAGAGACCCAGTACTTC	CSWGGAGQETQYF
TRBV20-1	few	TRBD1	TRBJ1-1	TGCAGTGCTAGAGGGGACAGGGAAGCTTTCTTT	CSARGDREAFF
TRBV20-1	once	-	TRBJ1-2	TGCAGTGCTAGGGACGGAATCTATGGCTACACCTTC	CSARDGIYGYTF
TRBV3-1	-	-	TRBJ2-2	TGTGCCAGCAGCCAAAACCCCCAGAACACCGGGGAGCTGTTTTTT	CASSQNPQNTGELFF
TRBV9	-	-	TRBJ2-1	TGTGCCAGCAGCGTAGTCGGGAACCCTAATGAGCAGTTCTTC	CASSVVGNPNEQFF
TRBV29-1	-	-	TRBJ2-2	TGCAGCGCACAGGGCACCGGGGAGCTGTTTTTT	CSAQGTGELFF
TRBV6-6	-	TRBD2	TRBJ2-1	TGTGCCAGCAGCCAACTAGCGGGAGGGTTCTACAATGAGCAGTTCTTC	CASSQLAGGFYNEQFF
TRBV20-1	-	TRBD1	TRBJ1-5	TGCAGTGCTAGAGCTCTTAATCCGGGACCTCAGGGGGGGCCCCAGCATTTT	CSARALNPGPQGGPQHF
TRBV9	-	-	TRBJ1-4	TGTGCCAGCAGCGTAGGGGGGAACCATGAAAAACTGTTTTTT	CASSVGGNHEKLFF
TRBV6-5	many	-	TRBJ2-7	TGTGCCAGCAGTTACTCCTTGACTCTCTCCTACGAGCAGTACTTC	CASSYSLTLSYEQYF
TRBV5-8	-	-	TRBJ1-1	TGTGCCAGCAGCTTGGATGGGTACATGAACACTGAAGCTTTCTTT	CASSLDGYMNTEAFF
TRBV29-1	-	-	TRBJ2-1	TGCAGCGTTGAAGAGGTTGGAGGGCATGGTGGGGCTAATGAGCAGTTCTTC	CSVEEVGGHGGANEQFF
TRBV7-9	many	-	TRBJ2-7	TGTGCCAGCAGTCCTGGAGGACTCTCCTACGAGCAGTACTTC	CASSPGGLSYEQYF
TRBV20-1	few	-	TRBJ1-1	TGCAGTGCTAGGCCCCCCCCCAACACTGAAGCTTTCTTT	CSARPPPNTEAFF
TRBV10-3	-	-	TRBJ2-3	TGTGCCATCACAAACGGCGGGGCCGATACGCAGTATTTT	CAITNGGADTQYF
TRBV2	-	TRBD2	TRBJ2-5	TGTGCCAGCAGCCGGGGGGGCCCTGCGACCCAGTACTTC	CASSRGGPATQYF
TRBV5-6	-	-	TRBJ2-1	TGTGCCAGCAGCTTTCGGGGGAGCTCCTACGATGAGCAGTTCTTC	CASSFRGSSYDEQFF
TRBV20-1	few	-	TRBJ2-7	TGCAGTGCTAGCTCTCCCTTGGACGAGCAGTACTTC	CSASSPLDEQYF
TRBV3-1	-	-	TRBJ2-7	TGTGCCAGCAGCTCCGGGGCAGGTCTTTTCTACGAGCAGTACTTC	CASSSGAGLFYEQYF
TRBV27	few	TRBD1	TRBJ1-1	TGTGCCAGCAGTTTGGGGACAGGACACGAAGCTTTCTTT	CASSLGTGHEAFF
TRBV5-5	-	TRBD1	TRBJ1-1	TGTGCCAGCAGCTCTACAGTAACAGGGGTCGGGGCTTTCTTT	CASSSTVTGVGAFF
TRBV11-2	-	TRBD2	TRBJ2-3	TGTGCCAGTGCGGGAGCCGGGCCGAGCACAGATACGCAGTATTTT	CASAGAGPSTDTQYF
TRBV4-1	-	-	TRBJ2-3	TGCGCCAGCAGCCACCTCTGGGGAGATACGCAGTATTTT	CASSHLWGDTQYF
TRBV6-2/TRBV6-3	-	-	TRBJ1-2	TGTGCCAGCAGCCCCAGGGTCTTCTATGGCTACACCTTC	CASSPRVFYGYTF
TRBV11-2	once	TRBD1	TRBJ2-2	TGTGCCAGCAGCCTCAGGGGACAGGGGGTTACAGCAGCGGGGTCCGGGGAGCTGTTTTTT	CASSLRGQGVTAAGSGELFF
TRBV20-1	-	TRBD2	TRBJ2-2	TGCAGTGGAAGGGAGGGGCGTTACACCGGGGAGCTGTTTTTT	CSGREGRYTGELFF
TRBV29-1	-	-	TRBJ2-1	TGCAGCGTTTTAAACCATCTCGCCTACGAGCAGTTCTTC	CSVLNHLAYEQFF
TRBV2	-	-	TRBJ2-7	TGTGCCGGCTCAACCCGGGCCGGAACCTACGAGCAGTACTTC	CAGSTRAGTYEQYF
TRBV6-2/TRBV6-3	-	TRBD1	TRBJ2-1	TGTGCCAGCAGTCCCGGGACAGGGGGGAACCACAATGAGCAGTTCTTC	CASSPGTGGNHNEQFF
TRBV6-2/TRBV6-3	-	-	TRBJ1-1	TGTGCCAGCAACCGGGACGGCTGGGGGGACACTGAAGCTTTCTTT	CASNRDGWGDTEAFF
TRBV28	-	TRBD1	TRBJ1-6	TGTGCCAGCAGTCATCCTAGGACAGGGTTTCATTCACCCCTCCACTTT	CASSHPRTGFHSPLHF
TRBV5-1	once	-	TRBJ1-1	TGCGCCAGCAGGCTGGGTCCGGGCCTCCGTTCGGAAGCTTTCTTT	CASRLGPGLRSEAFF
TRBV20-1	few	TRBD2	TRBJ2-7	TGCAGTGCTAGGCCGGGACTAGCGAGTCAAGAGACTCAGTACTTC	CSARPGLASQETQYF
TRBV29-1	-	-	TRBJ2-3	TGCAGCGTTGAAGAAGAGGCAGGGGTCACAGATACGCAGTATTTT	CSVEEEAGVTDTQYF
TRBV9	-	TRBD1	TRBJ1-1	TGTGCCAGCAGCCCGGGGACAGGGGGATATATGAACACTGAAGCTTTCTTT	CASSPGTGGYMNTEAFF
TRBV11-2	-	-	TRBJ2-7	TGTGCCAGCAGCCTGCGGGACCTTGGGGACGAGCAGTACTTC	CASSLRDLGDEQYF
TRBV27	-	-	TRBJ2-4	TGTGCCAGCAGTTCTCAAGGGGGGAGCCAGGAGGAGCAGTACTTC	CASSSQGGSQEEQYF
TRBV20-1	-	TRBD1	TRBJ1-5	TGCAGTGCTAGAGAGCCGACAGGGGATCAGCCCCAGCATTTT	CSAREPTGDQPQHF
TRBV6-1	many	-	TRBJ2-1	TGTGCCAGCATCCCGGGCGCTGGGTACAATGAGCAGTTCTTC	CASIPGAGYNEQFF
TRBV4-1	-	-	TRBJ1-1	TGCGCCAGCAGCCAAGATGGGGGAATGAACACTGAAGCTTTCTTT	CASSQDGGMNTEAFF
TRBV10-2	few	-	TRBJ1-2	TGTGCCAGCAGTGAAGACTATGGCTACACCTTC	CASSEDYGYTF
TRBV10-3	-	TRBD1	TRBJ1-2	TGTGCCACCCGATTAGGGGACAGGGGCCGCTATGGCTACACCTTC	CATRLGDRGRYGYTF
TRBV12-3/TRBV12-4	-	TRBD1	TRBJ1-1	TGTGCCAGCAGTCAGCCGACAGGGGGATACACTGAAGCTTTCTTT	CASSQPTGGYTEAFF
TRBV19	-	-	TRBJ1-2	TGTGCCAGTAGTATAACCTATGGCTACACCTTC	CASSITYGYTF